This T cell receptor (beta chain) emerged from a study of a mutant IDH1 vaccine in newly diagnosed glioma (dated by TCRdb to the early 2020s). Concerning the study at large: Of the roughly 33 treated patients, around 62% were male and about 40% were female, and a mean age of roughly 41 years was recorded. For exploratory analyses, longitudinal TCRB deep sequencing was carried out in about 25 treated patients wherever samples were available. Prior to enrollment, standard therapy consisting of radiotherapy alone, temozolomide alone, or radiochemotherapy with temozolomide had been administered to patients, with the combination being received by most patients. Peripheral blood samples were drawn at six visits, namely V03 (baseline), V05, V07, V10, V12 and V13.

The intended sense of this specimen's time point label: baseline, week 1 (first vaccination visit). Taken with the paper, the label for treatment or condition translates to: pre-vaccination baseline after standard-of-care therapy. All donors had newly diagnosed IDH1-mutant astrocytomas of WHO grade 3 or 4 that showed loss of nuclear ATRX. The samples were drawn from NOA16, a multicentre, single-arm, open-label phase I trial in Germany that tested a mutant IDH1 peptide vaccine in humans for the first time. Blood drawn at visit V03 was used as the baseline sample for immunogenicity testing. Genomic DNA for TCRB sequencing was isolated from EDTA blood with the DNeasy Blood and Tissue Kit. Points the paper makes about the study in general: PBMC samples for TCRB deep sequencing were selected based on availability. It was noted by the authors that analyses of patient blood samples could not be reproduced owing to sample limitations. Immune responses induced by the vaccine were seen in approximately 93% of patients across multiple MHC alleles. Pseudoprogression appeared unrelated to alterations in the top peripheral T cell clonotypes detected by TCRB sequencing.

Relative to germline, V is missing 0 bases and J is missing 6 bases, with 8 bases of the junction outside any gene match. Per the germline V gene, SGHTA is the CDR1 and FQGNSA is the CDR2. Including cysteine and phenylalanine, the CDR3 has 17 amino acids. Only the CDR3 DNA stays, 51 bases, in frame from base 1. About this clone itself: It lacks a known antigen. No per-base quality is available; no much larger clone lies one base away.

The library was produced with the immunoSEQ multiplex PCR assay. Rearranged TCR beta chain sequences were amplified with the hsTCRB Kit following the manufacturer's protocol. An Illumina MiSeq was used to sequence the TCRB libraries. In the original analysis: Demultiplexing, trimming and gene mapping were performed with the kit vendor's proprietary platform. Not all clones reach the TCRdb copy of this immuneACCESS table, which keeps in-frame sequences only. Checked studies attribute under half of the gap to unresolved V genes and leave the rest unexplained. V, J and clone size derive from that table, while D and trimming were established from the DNA sequence. The sample table holds just under 95,000 clones, of which roughly four fifths were seen once. The top ten clones comprise approximately 7.4% of the sample.

The rearrangement combines TRBV7-2 with TRBJ2-1; 10 bases in the junction line up with TRBD2. Source: PBMCs, taken from a glioma patient treated with radiotherapy, temozolomide or both. The receptor's source is a woman aged 50 to 65 with glioma. This receptor has the CDR3 CASSLAVGASGGNEQFF. The DNA is as follows: TGTGCCAGCAGCTTAGCGGTCGGCGCTAGCGGGGGCAATGAGCAGTTCTTC. Reference TRBV7-2 and TRBJ2-1 proteins supply the regions before and after the CDR3; the full variable domain is: GAGVSQSPSNKVTEKGKDVELRCDPISGHTALYWYRQSLGQGLEFLIYFQGNSAPDKSGLPSDRFSAERTGGSVSTLTIQRTQQEDSAVYLCASSLAVGASGGNEQFFGPGTRLTVL.